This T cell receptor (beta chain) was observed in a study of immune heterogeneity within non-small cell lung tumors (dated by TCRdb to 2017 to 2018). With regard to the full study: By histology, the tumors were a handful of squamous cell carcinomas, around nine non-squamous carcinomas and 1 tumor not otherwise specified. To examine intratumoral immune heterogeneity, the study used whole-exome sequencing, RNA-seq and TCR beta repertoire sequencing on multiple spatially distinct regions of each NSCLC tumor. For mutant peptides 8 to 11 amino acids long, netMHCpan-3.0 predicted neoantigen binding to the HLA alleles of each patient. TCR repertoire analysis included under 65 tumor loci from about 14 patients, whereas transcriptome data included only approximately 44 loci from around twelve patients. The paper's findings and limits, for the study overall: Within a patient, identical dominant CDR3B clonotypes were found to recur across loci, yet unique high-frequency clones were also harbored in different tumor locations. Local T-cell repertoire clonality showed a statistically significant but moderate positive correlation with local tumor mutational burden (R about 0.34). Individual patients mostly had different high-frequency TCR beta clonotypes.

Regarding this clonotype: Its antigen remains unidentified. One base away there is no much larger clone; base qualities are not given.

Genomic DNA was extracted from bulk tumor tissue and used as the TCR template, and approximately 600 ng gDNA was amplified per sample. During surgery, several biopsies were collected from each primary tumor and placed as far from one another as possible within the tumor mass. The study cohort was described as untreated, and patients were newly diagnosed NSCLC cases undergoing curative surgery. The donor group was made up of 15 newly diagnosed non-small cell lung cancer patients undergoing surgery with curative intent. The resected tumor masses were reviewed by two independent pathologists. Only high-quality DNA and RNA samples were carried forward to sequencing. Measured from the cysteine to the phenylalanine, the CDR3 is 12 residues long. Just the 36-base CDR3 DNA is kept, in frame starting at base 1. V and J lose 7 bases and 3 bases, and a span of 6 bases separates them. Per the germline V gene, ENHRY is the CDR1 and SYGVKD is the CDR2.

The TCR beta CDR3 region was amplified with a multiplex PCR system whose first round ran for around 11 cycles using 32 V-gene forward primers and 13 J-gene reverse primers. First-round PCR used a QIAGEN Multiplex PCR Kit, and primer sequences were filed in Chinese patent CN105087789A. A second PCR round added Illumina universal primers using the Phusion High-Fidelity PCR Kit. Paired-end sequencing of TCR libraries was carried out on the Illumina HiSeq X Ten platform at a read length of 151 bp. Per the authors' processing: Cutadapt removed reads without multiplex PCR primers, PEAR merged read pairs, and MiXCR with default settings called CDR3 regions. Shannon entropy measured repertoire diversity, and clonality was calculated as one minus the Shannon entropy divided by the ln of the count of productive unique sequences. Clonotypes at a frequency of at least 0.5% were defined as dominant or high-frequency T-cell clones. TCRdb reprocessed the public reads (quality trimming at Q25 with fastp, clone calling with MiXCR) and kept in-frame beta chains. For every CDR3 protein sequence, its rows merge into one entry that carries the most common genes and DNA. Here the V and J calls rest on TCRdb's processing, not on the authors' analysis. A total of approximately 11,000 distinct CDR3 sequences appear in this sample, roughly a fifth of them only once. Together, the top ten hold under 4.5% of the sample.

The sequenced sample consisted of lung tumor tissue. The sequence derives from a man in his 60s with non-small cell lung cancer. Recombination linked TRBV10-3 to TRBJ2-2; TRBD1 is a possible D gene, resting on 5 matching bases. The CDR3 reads CAITRDTGELFF. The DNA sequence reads TGTGCCATCACCAGGGACACCGGGGAGCTGTTTTTT.